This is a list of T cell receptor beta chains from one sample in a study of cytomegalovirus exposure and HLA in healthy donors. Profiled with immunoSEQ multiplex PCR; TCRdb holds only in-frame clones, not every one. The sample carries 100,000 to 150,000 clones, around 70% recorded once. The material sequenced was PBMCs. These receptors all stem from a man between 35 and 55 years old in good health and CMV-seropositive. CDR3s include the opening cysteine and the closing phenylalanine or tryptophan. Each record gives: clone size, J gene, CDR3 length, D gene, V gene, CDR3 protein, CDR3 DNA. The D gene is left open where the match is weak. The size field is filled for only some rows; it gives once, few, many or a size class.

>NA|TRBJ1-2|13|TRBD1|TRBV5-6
CASSDRGIYGYTF
TGTGCCAGCAGCGACAGGGGCATCTATGGCTACACCTTC
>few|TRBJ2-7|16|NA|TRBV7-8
CASSLRTGLGSYEQYF
TGTGCCAGCAGCTTGCGAACAGGGCTGGGGAGCTACGAGCAGTACTTC
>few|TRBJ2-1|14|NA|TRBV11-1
CASSLRSLLNEQFF
TGTGCCAGCAGCTTACGGTCCCTCCTCAATGAGCAGTTCTTC
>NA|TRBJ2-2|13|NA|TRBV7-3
CASSSTNTGELFF
TGTGCCAGCAGCAGCACCAACACCGGGGAGCTGTTTTTT
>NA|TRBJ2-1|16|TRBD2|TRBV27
CASKVSGALSYNEQFF
TGTGCCAGCAAGGTTAGCGGGGCCCTCTCCTACAATGAGCAGTTCTTC
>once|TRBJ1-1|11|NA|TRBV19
CASSPGGEAFF
TGTGCCAGTAGCCCCGGAGGCGAAGCTTTCTTT
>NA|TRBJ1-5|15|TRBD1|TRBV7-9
CASSLGQGSNQPQHF
TGTGCCAGCAGCCTAGGACAGGGCTCAAATCAGCCCCAGCATTTT
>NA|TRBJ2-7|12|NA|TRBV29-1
CSAKDRAYEQYF
TGCAGCGCTAAGGACAGAGCCTACGAGCAGTACTTC
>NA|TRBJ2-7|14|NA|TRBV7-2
CASSLGGPGYEQYF
TGTGCCAGCAGCCTTGGAGGGCCAGGATACGAGCAGTACTTC
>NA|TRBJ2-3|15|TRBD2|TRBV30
CAWSTGTRGTDTQYF
TGTGCCTGGAGTACCGGGACTAGGGGCACAGATACGCAGTATTTT
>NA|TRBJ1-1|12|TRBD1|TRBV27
CASSNRDREAFF
TGTGCCAGCAGTAACCGGGACAGAGAAGCTTTCTTT
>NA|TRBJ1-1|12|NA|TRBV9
CASSAGNTEAFF
TGTGCCAGCAGCGCGGGGAACACTGAAGCTTTCTTT
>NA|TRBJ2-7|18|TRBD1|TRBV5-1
CASSLALTGKVQSYEQYF
TGCGCCAGCAGCTTGGCGTTGACAGGGAAGGTTCAATCCTACGAGCAGTACTTC
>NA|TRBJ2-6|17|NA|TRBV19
CASSLLGLNSGANVLTF
TGTGCCAGTAGTCTATTGGGGCTCAACTCTGGGGCCAACGTCCTGACTTTC
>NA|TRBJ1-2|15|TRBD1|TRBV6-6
CASSYSGTGNYGYTF
TGTGCCAGCAGTTACTCGGGGACAGGGAACTATGGCTACACCTTC
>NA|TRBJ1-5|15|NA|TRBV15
CATSKAREKDQPQHF
TGTGCCACCAGCAAGGCGAGGGAGAAAGATCAGCCCCAGCATTTT
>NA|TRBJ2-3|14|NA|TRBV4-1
CASSPPTVTDTQYF
TGCGCCAGCAGCCCTCCGACAGTCACAGATACGCAGTATTTT
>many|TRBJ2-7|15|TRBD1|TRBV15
CATSRDRTGGYEQYF
TGTGCCACCAGCAGAGATCGGACAGGGGGCTACGAGCAGTACTTC
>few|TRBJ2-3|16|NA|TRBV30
CAWSNPDRSYTDTQYF
TGTGCCTGGAGTAACCCAGACAGGTCCTACACAGATACGCAGTATTTT
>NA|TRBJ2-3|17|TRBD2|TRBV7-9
CASRSPGLAGSTDTQYF
TGTGCCAGCCGATCTCCGGGACTAGCGGGAAGCACAGATACGCAGTATTTT
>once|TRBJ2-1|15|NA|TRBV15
CATSRDGASSNEQFF
TGTGCCACCAGCAGAGATGGGGCAAGTTCAAATGAGCAGTTCTTC
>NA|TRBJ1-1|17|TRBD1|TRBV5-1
CASSHRTGTGDYAEAFF
TGCGCCAGCAGCCATAGAACCGGGACAGGGGATTACGCTGAAGCTTTCTTT
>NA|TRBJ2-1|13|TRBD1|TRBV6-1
CASSVDRDNEQFF
TGTGCCAGCAGTGTTGACAGGGATAATGAGCAGTTCTTC
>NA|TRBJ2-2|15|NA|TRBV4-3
CASSRISGNTGELFF
TGCGCCAGCAGCCGGATATCGGGAAACACCGGGGAGCTGTTTTTT
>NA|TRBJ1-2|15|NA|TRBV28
CASSSPGRGGHGYTF
TGTGCCAGCAGTTCCCCCGGGCGGGGAGGACATGGCTACACCTTC
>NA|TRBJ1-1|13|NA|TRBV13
CASSFGGGTEAFF
TGTGCCAGCAGCTTTGGAGGAGGCACTGAAGCTTTCTTT
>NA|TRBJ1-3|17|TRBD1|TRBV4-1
CASSQSDRPSSGNTIYF
TGCGCCAGCAGCCAGTCGGACAGGCCCAGCTCTGGAAACACCATATATTTT
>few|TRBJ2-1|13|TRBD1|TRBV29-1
CSATDRGDNEQFF
TGCAGCGCTACCGACAGGGGCGACAATGAGCAGTTCTTC
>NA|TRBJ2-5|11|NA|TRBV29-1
CSVGTLETQYF
TGCAGCGTTGGTACTTTGGAGACCCAGTACTTC
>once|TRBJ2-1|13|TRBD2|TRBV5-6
CASSLAGGIEQFF
TGTGCCAGCAGCTTGGCGGGGGGTATTGAGCAGTTCTTC
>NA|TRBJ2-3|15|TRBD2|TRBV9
CASSELAGSTDTQYF
TGTGCCAGCAGCGAACTAGCGGGAAGCACAGATACGCAGTATTTT
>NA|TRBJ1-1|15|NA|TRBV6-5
CASSLRPGADTEAFF
TGTGCCAGCAGTCTCAGGCCAGGGGCCGACACTGAAGCTTTCTTT
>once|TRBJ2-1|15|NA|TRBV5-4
CASSPQGGPYNEQFF
TGTGCCAGCAGCCCACAGGGAGGGCCCTACAATGAGCAGTTCTTC
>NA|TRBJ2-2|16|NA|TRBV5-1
CASSLAILGSAGELFF
TGCGCCAGCAGCTTGGCCATTCTCGGGAGCGCCGGGGAGCTGTTTTTT
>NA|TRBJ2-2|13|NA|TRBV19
CASVSGPGGELFF
TGTGCCAGTGTTAGCGGACCCGGCGGGGAGCTGTTTTTT
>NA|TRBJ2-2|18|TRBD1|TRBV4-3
CASSQDSLGTAFTGELFF
TGCGCCAGCAGCCAAGATAGTCTCGGGACAGCCTTCACCGGGGAGCTGTTTTTT
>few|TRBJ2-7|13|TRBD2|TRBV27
CASRLAGGDEQYF
TGTGCCAGCAGACTAGCGGGGGGGGACGAGCAGTACTTC
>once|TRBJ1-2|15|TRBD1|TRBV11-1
CASSLKGQGALGYTF
TGTGCCAGCAGCCTGAAGGGACAGGGGGCTCTAGGCTACACCTTC
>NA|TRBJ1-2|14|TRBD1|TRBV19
CASSDRGRFYGYTF
TGTGCCAGTAGTGACAGGGGGCGGTTCTATGGCTACACCTTC
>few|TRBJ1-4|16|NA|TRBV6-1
CASSERSRFINEKLFF
TGTGCCAGCAGTGAGCGGAGTAGGTTTATAAATGAAAAACTGTTTTTT
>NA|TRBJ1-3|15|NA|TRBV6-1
CASSASTGSGNTIYF
TGTGCCAGCAGTGCCAGTACAGGGTCTGGAAACACCATATATTTT